The clone carrying this TCR beta chain was recorded once. The data were obtained in a study of control samples from healthy donors and cancer patients. Some clones are missing from TCRdb's copy, which holds only in-frame ones; the method was immunoSEQ multiplex PCR. The table shows about 82,000 clones, with more than 70% occurring only once. CDR1 and CDR2 from the germline V gene are LGHDT and YNNKEL (reference sequence). The CDR3 is made up of 16 amino acids. V gave up 2 bases and J gave up 7 bases, with 20 bases separating them. This chain uses TRBV3-1 (or the pseudogene TRBV3-2) with TRBJ2-5; perhaps D is TRBD1 or TRBD2 (6 bases each). What was sequenced was blood. This clonotype was sampled from a man between 45 and 60 years old in good health. The CDR3: CASSQRTGGLSGTQYF. CDR3 nucleotide sequence: TGTGCCAGCAGCCAAAGGACTGGGGGGCTTTCGGGGACCCAGTACTTC.